This T cell receptor beta chain originates from a study of shared clonotypes between healthy human individuals. Study background: Three plates were used per donor for CD4 naive, three for CD4 memory, two for CD8 naive and one for CD8 memory.

This was a deep-level run. TCRdb's table, derived via immunoSEQ multiplex PCR, lists solely in-frame clones and lacks some. The sample contains about 2 million clones, 90% to 95% of which appear only once. Germline V CDR1 and CDR2: LNHDA, SQIVND (reference sequence). This CDR3 comprises 15 residues. V was cut by 5 bases and J by 6 bases, with 16 bases left in between. The source material was naive CD4+ T cells sorted from blood. Subset specified: CD45RA+ positively selected. The chain employs TRBV19 and TRBJ2-2; tentatively, D is TRBD2 (6 bases). This clonotype was sampled from a man aged 18 to 35 in good health. The CDR3 protein is CASSFRGVDAGELFF. DNA for the CDR3: TGTGCCAGTAGTTTTCGCGGGGTTGACGCCGGGGAGCTGTTTTTT.